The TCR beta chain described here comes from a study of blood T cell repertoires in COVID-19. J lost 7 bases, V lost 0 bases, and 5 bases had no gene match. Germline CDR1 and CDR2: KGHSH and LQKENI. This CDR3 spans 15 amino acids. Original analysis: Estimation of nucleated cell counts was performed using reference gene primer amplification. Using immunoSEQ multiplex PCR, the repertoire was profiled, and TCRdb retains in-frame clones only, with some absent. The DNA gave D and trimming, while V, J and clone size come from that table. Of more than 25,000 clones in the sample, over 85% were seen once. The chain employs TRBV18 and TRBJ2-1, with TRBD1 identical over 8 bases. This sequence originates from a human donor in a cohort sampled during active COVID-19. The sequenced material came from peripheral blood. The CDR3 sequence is CASSPPAGGGNEQFF. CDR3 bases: TGTGCCAGCTCACCACCGGCAGGGGGCGGGAATGAGCAGTTCTTC.